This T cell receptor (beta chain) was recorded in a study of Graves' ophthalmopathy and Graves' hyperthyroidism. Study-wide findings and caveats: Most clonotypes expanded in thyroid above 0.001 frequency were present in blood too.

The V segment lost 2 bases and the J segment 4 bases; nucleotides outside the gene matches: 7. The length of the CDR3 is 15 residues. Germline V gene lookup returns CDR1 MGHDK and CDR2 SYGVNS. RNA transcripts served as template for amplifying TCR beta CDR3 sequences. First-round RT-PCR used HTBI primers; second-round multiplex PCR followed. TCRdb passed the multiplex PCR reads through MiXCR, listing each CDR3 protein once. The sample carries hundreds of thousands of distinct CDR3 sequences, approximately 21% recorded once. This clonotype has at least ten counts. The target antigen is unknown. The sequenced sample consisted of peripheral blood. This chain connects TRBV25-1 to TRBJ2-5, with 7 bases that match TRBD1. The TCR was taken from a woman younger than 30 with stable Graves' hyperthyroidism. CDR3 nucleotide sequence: TGTGCCAGCAGTGAAGACAGGGAGATGGGAGAGACCCAGTACTTC. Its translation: CASSEDREMGETQYF. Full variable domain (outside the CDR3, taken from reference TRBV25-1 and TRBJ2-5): EADIYQTPRYLVIGTGKKITLECSQTMGHDKMYWYQQDPGMELHLIHYSYGVNSTEKGDLSSESTVSRIRTEHFPLTLESARPSHTSQYLCASSEDREMGETQYFGPGTRLLVL.